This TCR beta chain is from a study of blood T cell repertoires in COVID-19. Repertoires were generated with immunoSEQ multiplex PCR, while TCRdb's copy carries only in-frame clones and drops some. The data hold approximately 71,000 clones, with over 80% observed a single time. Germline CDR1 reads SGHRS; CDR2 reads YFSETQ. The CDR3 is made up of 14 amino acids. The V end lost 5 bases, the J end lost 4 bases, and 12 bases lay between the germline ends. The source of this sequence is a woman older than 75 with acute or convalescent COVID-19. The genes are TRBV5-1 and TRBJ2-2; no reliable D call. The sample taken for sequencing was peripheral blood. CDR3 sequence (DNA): TGCGCCAGCAGGCCCGCCGGCGGCACCGGGGAGCTGTTTTTT. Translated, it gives CASRPAGGTGELFF.